The sequence of this T cell receptor beta chain was determined in a study of T cell repertoires in cytomegalovirus infection. On the study more broadly: Both CMV infection and a matching HLA type were indicated by public TCR beta signatures.

About this clonotype itself: The antigen is undetermined.

Whole-study findings and limits: Of the TCR beta families, the public ones yielded a cumulative frequency that identified carriers of CMV plus the relevant HLA. HLA-C-restricted CMV-specific TCR beta clonotypes were dominant in the ex vivo response.

The CDR3 is 17 amino acids. From germline, CDR1 is MGHDK and CDR2 SYGVNS. Losses at the gene ends were 4 bases for V and 6 bases for J; bases not matched to a gene: 13. TCRdb itself ran the reads through MiXCR, one entry per CDR3 protein. Among 300,000 to 400,000 distinct CDR3 sequences listed, over 15% were seen once. The TCR comes from a human donor in good health (CMV status not recorded). Some clones in this sample may be carry-over from other donors' samples. The rearrangement joins TRBV25-1 to TRBJ1-2, with 11 bases that match TRBD1. Sequencing was done on a sample of PBMCs. The CDR3 reads CASSAPGTGGFGHGYTF. The CDR3 nucleotides read TGTGCCAGCAGTGCCCCCGGGACAGGGGGTTTCGGCCATGGCTACACCTTC.